Following are 22 T cell receptor beta chains from one sample sequenced in a study of beta chain features in type 1 diabetes. Sequenced material consisted of expressed TCRB transcripts (all of the isolated RNA was reverse transcribed). Here immunoSEQ multiplex PCR was the method, and the copy in TCRdb shows in-frame clones only, minus some. The table has fewer than 300,000 clones, over 20% seen once. For these receptors, no antigen is known. Findings and limits, study-wide: Shorter TCRB CDR3s, moderately but significantly so, were found in Type 1 diabetes patients in all four CD4+ subsets.

Material: naive CD4+ T cells from blood. The receptor source for this set is a woman aged 40 to 50 with type 1 diabetes.

V and J are TRBV28 and TRBJ2-7, with 8 bases that match TRBD1. J lost 6 bases, V lost 6 bases, and 13 bases had no gene match. The CDR3 runs 15 residues. Germline V gene lookup returns CDR1 MDHEN and CDR2 SYDVKM. CDR3 sequence reads: CASRLPRQGRSEQYF. In DNA form, the CDR3 reads TGTGCCAGCAGACTCCCGCGACAGGGGAGATCCGAGCAGTACTTC.

This clone was counted a few times. The chain is built from TRBV29-1 and TRBJ1-2, with 10 bases lining up with TRBD1. J gave up 3 bases and V 3 bases, and 16 bases lay outside the gene matches. CDR3 length: 18 residues. Germline CDR1 SQVTM, CDR2 ANQGSEA. CDR3 nucleotides: TGCAGCGTTGATCGTCGTGGACAGGGGGACCCATCGTACTATGGCTACACCTTC. Amino acids: CSVDRRGQGDPSYYGYTF.

The rearrangement uses TRBV5-1 and TRBJ2-3; TRBD1 is a possible D gene (6 bases). Between the trimmed V and J ends, which lost 6 bases and 3 bases, there was a span of 8 bases. The germline V gene encodes CDR1 SGHRS and CDR2 YFSETQ. The length of the CDR3 is 12 residues. The CDR3 sequence: CASKQGTDTQYF. As DNA, the CDR3 is TGCGCCAGCAAACAGGGAACAGATACGCAGTATTTT.

This clone was seen only a few times. The chain is built from TRBV9 and TRBJ2-7; 7 nucleotides match TRBD1. The junction had 9 bases not matched to a gene; V was cut back by 4 bases and J by 2 bases. Germline CDR1 reads SGDLS; CDR2 reads YYNGEE. The CDR3 extends over 15 amino acids. The CDR3 region is CASSSSTGSTYEQYF. CDR3 nucleotides: TGTGCCAGCAGCTCCTCGACAGGGTCGACCTACGAGCAGTACTTC.

The chain joins TRBV2 to TRBJ2-1, with D perhaps TRBD2 (6 bases). Deletions cut 6 bases from V and 9 bases from J, with 18 bases between. Germline V CDR1 and CDR2: SNHLY, FYNNEI. This CDR3 contains 14 residues. CDR3 protein: CASRASDLSGEQFF. CDR3 DNA sequence: TGTGCCAGCAGGGCAAGTGACCTTAGCGGTGAGCAGTTCTTC. The full variable domain, its missing parts supplied by reference TRBV2 and TRBJ2-1, is EPEVTQTPSHQVTQMGQEVILRCVPISNHLYFYWYRQILGQKVEFLVSFYNNEISEKSEIFDDQFSVERPDGSNFTLKIRSTKLEDSAMYFCASRASDLSGEQFFGPGTRLTVL.

This clone was counted a few times. The sample holds other DNA sequences that translate to the same CDR3. The chain uses TRBV19 and TRBJ1-5; D not certain. With 2 bases removed from V and 7 bases from J, the gap between germline ends came to 9 bases. The CDR3 runs 13 residues. Germline V gene sequence: CDR1 LNHDA, CDR2 SQIVND (reference sequence). CDR3 protein: CASSISRGQPQHF. In DNA, the CDR3 is TGTGCCAGTAGTATATCCCGAGGACAGCCCCAGCATTTT.

This clone is a singleton in its sample. The genes are TRBV10-3 and TRBJ1-5; the D gene is possibly TRBD1 (5 bases). Germline CDR1 reads ENHRY; CDR2 reads SYGVKD. V was shortened by 4 bases and J by 2 bases, with 12 bases between the two germline ends. The CDR3 has 15 amino acids. CDR3 nucleotides: TGTGCCATCAGTGGAAGGGGTCCGGGCAATCAGCCCCAGCATTTT. This codes for CAISGRGPGNQPQHF.

The gene calls are TRBV23-1 and TRBJ1-1; D uncertain. TRBV23-1 is marked as an open reading frame, function uncertain. The CDR3 spans 17 residues. V was shortened by 4 bases and J by 0 bases, with 18 bases between the two germline ends. The CDR3 DNA sequence: TGCGCCAGCAGTCCCTGCCTCTTCCAGGTGGTGAACACTGAAGCTTTCTTT. Residues: CASSPCLFQVVNTEAFF.

This clone has more than one count but fewer than ten. The V call is TRBV18, the J call TRBJ2-3, with D tentatively TRBD1 (5 bases). The CDR3 runs to 15 residues. CDR1 KGHSH and CDR2 LQKENI come from the germline V gene. Trimming left V 1 base short and J 6 bases short, with 14 bases between. The CDR3 region is CASSPQGPARDTQYF. Written as DNA, the CDR3 is TGTGCCAGCTCACCACAGGGGCCCGCAAGGGATACGCAGTATTTT.

The CDR3 DNA sequence: TGTGCCAGCGGCCCGGGAGGTGCATCTCTGGGAAAGGCCAACGTCCTGACTTTC. This gives the protein CASGPGGASLGKANVLTF. The rearrangement links TRBV28 to TRBJ2-6; TRBD2 aligns across 7 bases. J was trimmed by 6 bases and V by 8 bases; bases with no gene match: 19. The CDR3 loop spans 18 amino acids. Per germline, CDR1 MDHEN and CDR2 SYDVKM.

The chain recombines TRBV14 with TRBJ1-1; no reliable D call. The CDR3 contains 15 residues. Trimming shortened V by 7 bases and J by 0 bases, and 15 bases separated the two germline ends. The V gene's germline CDR1 is SGHDN and CDR2 FVKESK. The chain's CDR3 is CASMGTTNVNTEAFF. As DNA, the CDR3 is TGTGCCAGCATGGGTACCACTAATGTGAACACTGAAGCTTTCTTT.

This sequence joins TRBV2 and TRBJ2-5, with unresolved D. The germline V and J ends were trimmed by 4 bases and 5 bases, with 11 bases remaining between them. The CDR3 extends over 13 amino acids. The germline V gene encodes CDR1 SNHLY and CDR2 FYNNEI. The CDR3 DNA reads TGTGCCAGCAGTGGGTACCTTGAGGAGACCCAGTACTTC. It yields the protein CASSGYLEETQYF.

The J gene is TRBJ1-5, the V gene TRBV4-2; 9 bases line up with TRBD1. Germline V gene lookup returns CDR1 LGHNA and CDR2 YNFKEQ. With V trimmed by 3 bases and J by 2 bases, 5 bases remained unmatched. There are 16 residues in the CDR3. This CDR3 is CASSHGTGNGNQPQHF. The CDR3 bases are TGTGCCAGCAGCCACGGGACAGGGAATGGCAATCAGCCCCAGCATTTT.

The chain has TRBV5-1 and TRBJ2-7, with TRBD1 matching 7 bases. The CDR3 is made up of 14 amino acids. From germline, CDR1 is SGHRS and CDR2 YFSETQ. Trimming cost V 2 bases and J 5 bases; bases outside gene matches: 7. CDR3 DNA: TGCGCCAGCAGCTTTGACAGGGTGTTCGACGAGCAGTACTTC. Translation: CASSFDRVFDEQYF. The full variable domain, its missing parts supplied by reference TRBV5-1 and TRBJ2-7, is KAGVTQTPRYLIKTRGQQVTLSCSPISGHRSVSWYQQTPGQGLQFLFEYFSETQRNKGNFPGRFSGRQFSNSRSEMNVSTLELGDSALYLCASSFDRVFDEQYFGPGTRLTVT.

The sample holds a few counts of this clone. CDR3 coding DNA: TGTGCCAGCAGCCCAATAGCGGGGGGTGGGGCAGATACGCAGTATTTT. This sequence encodes CASSPIAGGGADTQYF. The chain combines TRBV5-4 with TRBJ2-3, with 10 positions matching TRBD2. Germline CDR1 and CDR2: SGHNT and YYREEE (reference sequence). Unmatched junction bases numbered 9, after V lost 4 bases and J lost 4 bases. This CDR3 comprises 16 residues.

V usage is TRBV19 and J usage is TRBJ2-6; 7 bases are shared with TRBD2. The trim removed 7 bases at V and 4 bases at J, leaving 13 bases unmatched. Per the germline V gene, CDR1 is LNHDA and CDR2 is SQIVND (reference sequence). This CDR3 is built from 17 residues. CDR3 DNA sequence: TGTGCCAGTATGGGGGGGAAAGGGACCGACGGGGCCAACGTCCTGACTTTC. Translation gives CASMGGKGTDGANVLTF.

This clone has just a few counts. This chain links TRBV5-1 with TRBJ1-1; D not certain. Germline V gene lookup returns CDR1 SGHRS and CDR2 YFSETQ. V was pared by 0 bases and J by 4 bases, with 10 bases between. The CDR3 covers 14 residues. CDR3: CASSLDRVGTEAFF. The CDR3 nucleotides are TGCGCCAGCAGCTTGGACAGAGTGGGCACTGAAGCTTTCTTT.

This clone has more than one count but fewer than ten. The chain uses TRBV5-6 and TRBJ2-2; no definite D call. There are 15 residues in the CDR3. Germline V gene data show CDR1 as SGHDT and CDR2 as YYEEEE. V lost 4 bases, J lost 1 base, and 11 bases lay in between. The CDR3 coding sequence is TGTGCCAGCAGCCCTGCGTGGAGGAACACCGGGGAGCTGTTTTTT. It encodes CASSPAWRNTGELFF.

The genes are TRBV5-6 and TRBJ2-6; D perhaps matches TRBD2 (5 bases). Germline V gene data show CDR1 as SGHDT and CDR2 as YYEEEE. Trimming cost V 3 bases and J 0 bases, with 7 bases left between them. The CDR3 covers 15 residues. The CDR3 spells CASSSTSSGANVLTF. CDR3 DNA sequence: TGTGCCAGCAGCTCCACTAGCTCTGGGGCCAACGTCCTGACTTTC. The full variable domain, its missing parts supplied by reference TRBV5-6 and TRBJ2-6, is DAGVTQSPTHLIKTRGQQVTLRCSPKSGHDTVSWYQQALGQGPQFIFQYYEEEERQRGNFPDRFSGHQFPNYSSELNVNALLLGDSALYLCASSSTSSGANVLTFGAGSRLTVL.

The rearrangement uses TRBV7-6 and TRBJ2-2; D is undetermined. Germline values: CDR1 SGHVS, CDR2 FNYEAQ. V was trimmed by 5 bases and J by 4 bases, leaving 17 bases between them. The CDR3 runs 16 residues. The CDR3, as DNA: TGTGCCAGCAGCCAACAGAGTACCTCGAGCACCGGGGAGCTGTTTTTT. Amino acids: CASSQQSTSSTGELFF. Looking up the rest from reference TRBV7-6 and TRBJ2-2 gives the full variable domain: GAGVSQSPRYKVTKRGQDVALRCDPISGHVSLYWYRQALGQGPEFLTYFNYEAQQDKSGLPNDRFSAERPEGSISTLTIQRTEQRDSAMYRCASSQQSTSSTGELFFGEGSRLTVL.

Only a few counts were recorded for this clone. The CDR3 is CASGITDTQYF. CDR3 sequence (DNA): TGTGCCAGCGGCATAACAGATACGCAGTATTTT. This sequence joins TRBV7-9 and TRBJ2-3; D gene unclear. The germline V and J ends were trimmed by 8 bases and 3 bases, with 6 bases remaining between them. This CDR3 contains 11 residues. From germline, CDR1 is SEHNR and CDR2 FQNEAQ (reference sequence). Variable domain in full (rest from reference TRBV7-9 and TRBJ2-3): DTGVSQNPRHKITKRGQNVTFRCDPISEHNRLYWYRQTLGQGPEFLTYFQNEAQLEKSRLLSDRFSAERPKGSFSTLEIQRTEQGDSAMYLCASGITDTQYFGPGTRLTVL.

This clone was seen a few times. The V gene is TRBV4-3, the J gene TRBJ1-2, with TRBD1 as a possible D gene (6 bases). V lost 0 bases, J lost 4 bases, and 12 bases lay in between. The CDR3 totals 15 residues. Germline V lookup: CDR1 LGHNA, CDR2 YSLEER. This chain's CDR3 is CASSQETGPGYGYTF. CDR3 nucleotide sequence: TGCGCCAGCAGCCAAGAAACAGGGCCCGGCTATGGCTACACCTTC.